These T cell receptor beta chains were read from a single sample in a study of CD8+CD57+ T cells in acquired aplastic anemia. Via MiXCR, TCRdb re-called the reads, giving one row per CDR3 protein. The sample contains some 160,000 distinct CDR3 sequences, 40% to 60% of which appear only once. The sequenced material came from sorted CD4+, CD8+, or CD8+CD57+ T cells (not recorded which) from PBMCs. These receptors all come from a human donor with aplastic anemia. Both conserved end residues are part of each CDR3. D genes are given only for firm matches. Not every row has a clone size; where given, it reads once, few, many or a size class.

D	size	V	J	DNA	CDR3
NA	NA	TRBV29-1	TRBJ1-1	TGCAGCGTTCGGAAATCCAATATGAACACTGAAGCTTTCTTT	CSVRKSNMNTEAFF
NA	NA	TRBV12-3/TRBV12-4	TRBJ2-5	TGTGCCAGCAGCCAAGGGGGGAGTGGAGAGACCCAGTACTTC	CASSQGGSGETQYF
TRBD2	NA	TRBV29-1	TRBJ2-2	TGCAGCGTTGAAATCTTTAGCGGGGGTAGGGAGCTGTTTTTT	CSVEIFSGGRELFF
NA	NA	TRBV10-2	TRBJ2-2	TGCGCCAGCGTAGGGACCACCGGGGAGCTGTTTTTT	CASVGTTGELFF
NA	many	TRBV12-3/TRBV12-4	TRBJ1-6	TGTGCCAGCAGTTTAGAAGGTAGTTCACCCCTCCACTTT	CASSLEGSSPLHF
NA	many	TRBV4-1	TRBJ1-1	TGCGCCAGCAGCCAGGTCTCGGACAGCAACACTGAAGCTTTCTTT	CASSQVSDSNTEAFF
NA	many	TRBV2	TRBJ1-2	TGTGCCAGCAGTGAAGCCTGGGGTGAAGGCTACACCTTC	CASSEAWGEGYTF
NA	NA	TRBV19	TRBJ1-2	TGTGCCAGTAGTATACGAGGGGCAGGCTACACCTTC	CASSIRGAGYTF
NA	many	TRBV7-3	TRBJ2-3	TGTGCCAGCAGCTCCAGCCCCGGGGGCACAGATACGCAGTATTTT	CASSSSPGGTDTQYF
TRBD2	NA	TRBV2	TRBJ2-5	TGTGCCAGCAGTGGGGGGGGACGATCTGACCAAGAGACCCAGTACTTC	CASSGGGRSDQETQYF
TRBD1	NA	TRBV2	TRBJ2-7	TGTGCCATCACAGGGGTTAGCGCCTACGAGCAGTACTTC	CAITGVSAYEQYF
NA	once	TRBV29-1	TRBJ2-7	TGCAGCGGCAACAGGGTGGCGGAACCTTACGAGCAGTACTTC	CSGNRVAEPYEQYF
TRBD1	NA	TRBV7-2	TRBJ2-7	TGTGCCAGCAGCTTAGGAGGGACAGGGGGCCGCGAGCAGTACTTC	CASSLGGTGGREQYF
NA	few	TRBV20-1	TRBJ2-1	TGCAGTGCTAGTGGGACAACACTTGAGCAGTTCTTC	CSASGTTLEQFF
NA	NA	TRBV19	TRBJ2-7	TGTGCCAGCCAAGCACCGGAGGGTTACGAGCAGTACTTC	CASQAPEGYEQYF
NA	NA	TRBV4-1	TRBJ1-1	TGCGCCAGCAGCCAAGACTCTGGGGGGGGCATAAAGACTGAAGCTTTCTTT	CASSQDSGGGIKTEAFF
TRBD1	few	TRBV25-1	TRBJ2-7	TGTGCCAGCAGTGAATGGGCGGGACAGGACGTTGAGGAGCAGTACTTC	CASSEWAGQDVEEQYF